The rows below give T cell receptor beta chains drawn from one sample of a study of CD8 T cells in Susac syndrome. TCRdb re-called the immunoSEQ multiplex PCR reads with MiXCR, one entry per CDR3 protein. This table holds under 200,000 distinct CDR3 sequences, about 91% found once. Specimen: CD4+ T cells from PBMCs. These receptors came from a human donor with Susac syndrome. The CDR3 runs from the conserved cysteine through the conserved F or W. The order of the fields is D gene, J gene, clone size, V gene, CDR3 DNA, CDR3 protein. D genes are given only for firm matches. Not all rows give a size; the values are once, few, many and, for expanded clones, a class.

d_gene: -
j_gene: TRBJ2-7
abundance: -
v_gene: TRBV2
CDR3nt: TGTGCCAGCACCGCCCTCCGGGGCGCCCCCCACGAGCAGTACTTC
CDR3aa: CASTALRGAPHEQYF

d_gene: -
j_gene: TRBJ2-7
abundance: -
v_gene: TRBV24-1
CDR3nt: TGTGCCACCAGTGATTACGAGTACGAGCAGTACTTC
CDR3aa: CATSDYEYEQYF

d_gene: -
j_gene: TRBJ2-7
abundance: -
v_gene: TRBV5-1
CDR3nt: TGCGCAAGCCGGGTTACGGGGCCACTCTCCTACGAGCAGTACTTC
CDR3aa: CASRVTGPLSYEQYF

d_gene: -
j_gene: TRBJ2-7
abundance: once
v_gene: TRBV20-1
CDR3nt: TGCAGTGCTGTGGGACGGGGCTACGAGCAGTACTTC
CDR3aa: CSAVGRGYEQYF

d_gene: TRBD2
j_gene: TRBJ2-3
abundance: -
v_gene: TRBV19
CDR3nt: TGTGCCAGTAGGCAGCGGGAGGTGCGCACAGATACGCAGTATTTT
CDR3aa: CASRQREVRTDTQYF

d_gene: TRBD1
j_gene: TRBJ1-5
abundance: -
v_gene: TRBV30
CDR3nt: TGTGCCTGGAGTGTAAGCTTAGGGGGCTTTAGCAATCAGCCCCAGCATTTT
CDR3aa: CAWSVSLGGFSNQPQHF

d_gene: -
j_gene: TRBJ1-4
abundance: once
v_gene: TRBV20-1
CDR3nt: TGCAGTGCTAAGGGGGACCATGAAAAACTGTTTTTT
CDR3aa: CSAKGDHEKLFF

d_gene: -
j_gene: TRBJ2-7
abundance: -
v_gene: TRBV20-1
CDR3nt: TGCAGTGCCCATTCGGCAGGGGAGACCGAGCAGTACTTC
CDR3aa: CSAHSAGETEQYF

d_gene: -
j_gene: TRBJ1-3
abundance: few
v_gene: TRBV9
CDR3nt: TGTGCCAGCAGCCCTGGGTCGGGAAACACCATATATTTT
CDR3aa: CASSPGSGNTIYF

d_gene: -
j_gene: TRBJ2-5
abundance: -
v_gene: TRBV12-3/TRBV12-4
CDR3nt: TGTGCCAGCAGCAGAGACGGGTTGGGAGAGACCCAGTACTTC
CDR3aa: CASSRDGLGETQYF

d_gene: TRBD2
j_gene: TRBJ2-5
abundance: -
v_gene: TRBV9
CDR3nt: TGTGCCAGCAGCACTAGCGGGGGGGTAGAGACCCAGTACTTC
CDR3aa: CASSTSGGVETQYF

d_gene: -
j_gene: TRBJ2-7
abundance: -
v_gene: TRBV20-1
CDR3nt: TGCAGTGCTAGGAGTAGGACAGCTTCCTACGAGCAGTACTTC
CDR3aa: CSARSRTASYEQYF

d_gene: TRBD1
j_gene: TRBJ1-1
abundance: -
v_gene: TRBV6-4
CDR3nt: TGTGCCAGCAGTGTGGAGACAGGGGCAACTGAAGCTTTCTTT
CDR3aa: CASSVETGATEAFF

d_gene: -
j_gene: TRBJ1-2
abundance: few
v_gene: TRBV20-1
CDR3nt: TGCAGTGCTAGGATCAACTATGGCTACACCTTC
CDR3aa: CSARINYGYTF

d_gene: TRBD1
j_gene: TRBJ1-1
abundance: -
v_gene: TRBV6-5
CDR3nt: TGTGCCAGCACTCGACAGGGCCGAGAGGAAGCTTTCTTT
CDR3aa: CASTRQGREEAFF

d_gene: -
j_gene: TRBJ2-1
abundance: -
v_gene: TRBV20-1
CDR3nt: TGCAGTGCTAGCGTAGTCGCCTCCTACAATGAGCAGTTCTTC
CDR3aa: CSASVVASYNEQFF

d_gene: -
j_gene: TRBJ2-1
abundance: -
v_gene: TRBV10-3
CDR3nt: TGTGCCATCACGCGGGCCCGGCAGTTCTTC
CDR3aa: CAITRARQFF

d_gene: TRBD1
j_gene: TRBJ1-1
abundance: once
v_gene: TRBV20-1
CDR3nt: TGCAGTGCCCGTACCGGGACAGGGGCTTATGAAGCTTTCTTT
CDR3aa: CSARTGTGAYEAFF

d_gene: TRBD1
j_gene: TRBJ2-1
abundance: -
v_gene: TRBV5-6
CDR3nt: TGTGCCAGCAGCCACCGGGACAGGGGGCCGGAGCAGTTCTTC
CDR3aa: CASSHRDRGPEQFF

d_gene: -
j_gene: TRBJ1-5
abundance: -
v_gene: TRBV6-5
CDR3nt: TGTGCCAGCAGTTACTCGAGGTCTAGCAATCAGCCCCAGCATTTT
CDR3aa: CASSYSRSSNQPQHF

d_gene: -
j_gene: TRBJ1-5
abundance: -
v_gene: TRBV21-1
CDR3nt: TGTGCCAGCAGCAAAAAGGCCAGGCGGAGGGGCAATCAGCCCCAGCATTTT
CDR3aa: CASSKKARRRGNQPQHF

d_gene: TRBD2
j_gene: TRBJ2-7
abundance: -
v_gene: TRBV9
CDR3nt: TGTGCCAGCAGCGTAGCGGCTAGCGGGGAGGCCTACGAGCAGTACTTC
CDR3aa: CASSVAASGEAYEQYF

d_gene: -
j_gene: TRBJ2-2
abundance: -
v_gene: TRBV30
CDR3nt: TGTGCCTGGACAGGCGTCATGGGGACCGGGGAGCTGTTTTTT
CDR3aa: CAWTGVMGTGELFF

d_gene: TRBD2
j_gene: TRBJ2-2
abundance: -
v_gene: TRBV29-1
CDR3nt: TGCAGCGGAGGGAGGGTCACCGGGGAGCTGTTTTTT
CDR3aa: CSGGRVTGELFF

d_gene: TRBD1
j_gene: TRBJ2-3
abundance: -
v_gene: TRBV10-3
CDR3nt: TGTGCCAGCGGCAGAGGACAGGGGGACAGCACAGATACGCAGTATTTT
CDR3aa: CASGRGQGDSTDTQYF

d_gene: -
j_gene: TRBJ2-3
abundance: -
v_gene: TRBV12-3/TRBV12-4
CDR3nt: TGTGCCAGCAGTTCCCGACAGAGAAGAGATACGCAGTATTTT
CDR3aa: CASSSRQRRDTQYF

d_gene: -
j_gene: TRBJ1-5
abundance: -
v_gene: TRBV18
CDR3nt: TGTGCCAGCTCACCGACAGCTCTAGACAATCAGCCCCAGCATTTT
CDR3aa: CASSPTALDNQPQHF

d_gene: -
j_gene: TRBJ2-7
abundance: -
v_gene: TRBV13
CDR3nt: TGTGCCAGCAGCTTAGTTAGGGGATCCGAGCAGTACTTC
CDR3aa: CASSLVRGSEQYF

d_gene: -
j_gene: TRBJ2-5
abundance: -
v_gene: TRBV5-1
CDR3nt: TGCGCCAGCAGCTTGTCCAGGATCCAAGAGACCCAGTACTTC
CDR3aa: CASSLSRIQETQYF

d_gene: -
j_gene: TRBJ1-5
abundance: few
v_gene: TRBV18
CDR3nt: TGTGCCAGCTCATCGACAGGCCTTAGCAATCAGCCCCAGCATTTT
CDR3aa: CASSSTGLSNQPQHF

d_gene: TRBD1
j_gene: TRBJ2-7
abundance: -
v_gene: TRBV11-2
CDR3nt: TGTGCCAGCAGCCCTCTAGGGACAGCCTCCTACGAGCAGTACTTC
CDR3aa: CASSPLGTASYEQYF

d_gene: -
j_gene: TRBJ1-1
abundance: -
v_gene: TRBV7-2
CDR3nt: TGTGCCAGCAGCTTAGATTTGCAGGGCGCCACTGAAGCTTTCTTT
CDR3aa: CASSLDLQGATEAFF

d_gene: -
j_gene: TRBJ2-5
abundance: once
v_gene: TRBV20-1
CDR3nt: TGCAGTGCCCAGGGGCGGGACGAGACCCAGTACTTC
CDR3aa: CSAQGRDETQYF

d_gene: -
j_gene: TRBJ1-5
abundance: -
v_gene: TRBV2
CDR3nt: TGTGCCAGCAGTGAAACAGACAGAAATCAGCCCCAGCATTTT
CDR3aa: CASSETDRNQPQHF

d_gene: -
j_gene: TRBJ2-5
abundance: -
v_gene: TRBV3-1
CDR3nt: TGTGCCAGCCAGGGACTTCTTTACCAAGAGACCCAGTACTTC
CDR3aa: CASQGLLYQETQYF

d_gene: -
j_gene: TRBJ2-3
abundance: -
v_gene: TRBV6-5
CDR3nt: TGTGCCAGCAGTTACTCTAAGCACACAGATACGCAGTATTTT
CDR3aa: CASSYSKHTDTQYF

d_gene: -
j_gene: TRBJ1-3
abundance: few
v_gene: TRBV9
CDR3nt: TGTGCCAGCCCCCCCCCGGGCGAAGGAAACACCATATATTTT
CDR3aa: CASPPPGEGNTIYF

d_gene: -
j_gene: TRBJ1-2
abundance: -
v_gene: TRBV19
CDR3nt: TGTGCCAGTAGTAATTCTGAGAGCCGATATGGCTACACCTTC
CDR3aa: CASSNSESRYGYTF

d_gene: -
j_gene: TRBJ2-3
abundance: once
v_gene: TRBV5-1
CDR3nt: TGCGCCAGCTATGACAGAGATACGCAGTATTTT
CDR3aa: CASYDRDTQYF

d_gene: -
j_gene: TRBJ2-3
abundance: -
v_gene: TRBV11-1
CDR3nt: TGTGCCAGCAGCTTAAGTATTAGCCGAAGCACAGATACGCAGTATTTT
CDR3aa: CASSLSISRSTDTQYF

d_gene: TRBD1
j_gene: TRBJ2-5
abundance: -
v_gene: TRBV5-5
CDR3nt: TGTGCCAGCAGCCCCACCGGGACAGGGGGGGAGACCCAGTACTTC
CDR3aa: CASSPTGTGGETQYF

d_gene: -
j_gene: TRBJ2-2
abundance: -
v_gene: TRBV20-1
CDR3nt: TGCAGTGCAATCGACCACACCGGGGAGCTGTTTTTT
CDR3aa: CSAIDHTGELFF